The subject of this entry is one T cell receptor (beta chain). This sample was included in a study of shared clonotypes between healthy human individuals. Study overall: CD4 naive cells filled three plates per donor, CD4 memory three, CD8 naive two and CD8 memory one.

Sequenced by immunoSEQ multiplex PCR; TCRdb stores in-frame clones only, minus some. The sample has about 2 million clones, just under 95% seen once; the top ten hold 1% to 1.5%. CD45RO-negative, CCR7-selected cells formed the naive CD8 fraction, which excluded terminally differentiated effector memory CD45RA+ cells. This TCR derives from a man younger than 30 in good health. The sequenced sample was naive CD8+ T cells sorted from blood.

The CDR3 nucleotides are TGTGCCAGCAGCCCGTCAGGCTACTATTACAATGAGCAGTTCTTC. Translating it yields CASSPSGYYYNEQFF. The V and J genes are TRBV11-2 and TRBJ2-1; D is ambiguous. This CDR3 spans 15 amino acids. Germline V CDR1 and CDR2: SGHAT, FQNNGV. Trimming pared 5 bases from V and 4 bases from J, leaving 15 bases between.